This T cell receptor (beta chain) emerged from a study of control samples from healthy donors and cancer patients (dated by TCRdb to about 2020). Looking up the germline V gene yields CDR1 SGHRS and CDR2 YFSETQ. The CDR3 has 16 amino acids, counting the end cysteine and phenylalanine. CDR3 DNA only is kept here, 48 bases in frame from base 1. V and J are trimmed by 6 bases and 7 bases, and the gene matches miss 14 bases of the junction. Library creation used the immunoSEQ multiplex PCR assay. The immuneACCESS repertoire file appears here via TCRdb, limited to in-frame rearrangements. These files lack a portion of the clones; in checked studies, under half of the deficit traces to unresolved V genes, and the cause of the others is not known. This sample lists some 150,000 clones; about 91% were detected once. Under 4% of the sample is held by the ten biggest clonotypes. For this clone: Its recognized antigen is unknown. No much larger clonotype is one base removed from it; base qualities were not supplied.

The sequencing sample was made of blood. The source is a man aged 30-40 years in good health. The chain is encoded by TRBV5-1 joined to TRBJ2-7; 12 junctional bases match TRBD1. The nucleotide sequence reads TGCGCCAGCATGAGGGGATGGGGACAGGGGGCGGAGGAGCAGTACTTC. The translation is CASMRGWGQGAEEQYF.